This T cell receptor (beta chain) derives from a study of CD8 T cells in ankylosing spondylitis. General study points: With a CD8+ phenotype, disease-linked clones were relatively rare in peripheral blood. A TCR beta motif of fewer than ten highly homologous variants appeared characteristic of ankylosing spondylitis blood. Disease-linked clones were reportedly significantly enriched in matched ankylosing spondylitis synovial fluid.

The germline gives CDR1 KGHDR, CDR2 SFDVKD. The CDR3 is 15 residues long. J gave up 3 bases and V 3 bases, and 3 bases lay outside the gene matches. Making the TCR beta libraries involved quantitative 5'-RACE with molecular barcodes. TCRdb re-derived calls from the 5' RACE reads in MiXCR, one entry per CDR3 protein. Among about 340,000 distinct CDR3 sequences, 20% were seen once, and the ten largest hold approximately 14%. On this clonotype: The antigen remains unidentified.

The chain links TRBV24-1 to TRBJ2-7; 11 nucleotides agree with TRBD2. This clonotype was obtained from a male donor with ankylosing spondylitis or in good health (not recorded which). The sample was blood, either unsorted or a sorted T cell fraction (not recorded which). The CDR3 DNA is TGTGCCACCAGTGATCGTAGCGGGGGGGGCTACGAGCAGTACTTC. Residues: CATSDRSGGGYEQYF.